These T cell receptor beta chains were read from a single sample in a study of radiation and T cells in renal cell carcinoma. The method was immunoSEQ multiplex PCR; TCRdb's version includes in-frame clones alone and lacks a portion of them. The sample carries 120,000 to 150,000 clones, less than 90% recorded once. The material sequenced was blood, taken from a patient whose treatment included radiotherapy and nephrectomy. Receptors were obtained from a woman in her 70s with renal cell carcinoma. CDR3s include the opening cysteine and the closing phenylalanine or tryptophan. The D gene is left open where the match is weak. A clone size is listed for some rows: how often the clone was seen (once, few, many), or a class if it is expanded.

cdr3_length	v_call	j_call	d_call	clone_size	cdr3_nt	cdr3_aa
14	TRBV4-2	TRBJ2-1	TRBD1	NA	TGTGCCAGCAGCCAGGGACAGGTGAGCGATGAGCAGTTCTTC	CASSQGQVSDEQFF
14	TRBV6-1	TRBJ1-6	NA	NA	TGTGCCAGCAGGCTCCGGACGGGAGATTCACCCCTCCACTTT	CASRLRTGDSPLHF
14	TRBV4-3	TRBJ2-2	TRBD2	NA	TGCGCCAGCAGCGGACTAGCGGGCTCCGGGGAGCTGTTTTTT	CASSGLAGSGELFF
15	TRBV11-2	TRBJ2-6	NA	NA	TGTGCCAGCAGCTTAGGACAGGCTGGGGCCAACGTCCTGACTTTC	CASSLGQAGANVLTF
16	TRBV4-1	TRBJ1-2	NA	NA	TGCGCCAGCAGCCAAGATCGAGGCAGGGGCATCGCTGGCTACACCTTC	CASSQDRGRGIAGYTF
15	TRBV6-1	TRBJ1-6	NA	few	TGTGCCAGCCAGGGACGCCCCGAAACTGATTCACCCCTCCACTTT	CASQGRPETDSPLHF
13	TRBV7-2	TRBJ1-2	NA	NA	TGTGCCAGCAGCCGGGACGAGAACTATGGCTACACCTTC	CASSRDENYGYTF
14	TRBV7-2	TRBJ2-7	NA	once	TGTGCCAGCAGCTTCTCAGGCCCAACCTACGAGCAGTACTTC	CASSFSGPTYEQYF
15	TRBV7-2	TRBJ1-6	TRBD1	once	TGTGCCAGCAGCTTAGACTGGACAGGAAATTCACCCCTCCACTTT	CASSLDWTGNSPLHF
15	TRBV7-2	TRBJ2-3	NA	once	TGTGCCAGCAGCTTAGGGGCAGGGGGCACAGATACGCAGTATTTT	CASSLGAGGTDTQYF
14	TRBV6-1	TRBJ1-2	NA	NA	TGTGCCAGCAGGGCCAGGGGAGGTAACTATGGCTACACCTTC	CASRARGGNYGYTF
14	TRBV7-9	TRBJ1-6	NA	NA	TGTGCCAGCAGCTTAGGATTAGGTGGATCACCCCTCCACTTT	CASSLGLGGSPLHF
18	TRBV10-3	TRBJ1-3	TRBD1	NA	TGTGCCATCAGTGAGTCTAAAGGACAGGGGGCTTCTGGAAACACCATATATTTT	CAISESKGQGASGNTIYF
12	TRBV19	TRBJ2-7	NA	NA	TGTGCCAGTAGTACCTCAGGGTACGAGCAGTACTTC	CASSTSGYEQYF
13	TRBV29-1	TRBJ1-2	TRBD1	NA	TGCAGCGTTGGACAGGGGGCGGGGGTAGGCTACACCTTC	CSVGQGAGVGYTF
16	TRBV5-4	TRBJ1-1	NA	NA	TGTGCCAGCAGCTTGGGGGCCACACCTTGGGGCACTGAAGCTTTCTTT	CASSLGATPWGTEAFF
18	TRBV7-3	TRBJ2-2	TRBD2	once	TGTGCCAGCAGCTCAGGACTAGCGGGGGCCACGAACACCGGGGAGCTGTTTTTT	CASSSGLAGATNTGELFF
14	TRBV30	TRBJ1-4	NA	NA	TGTGCCTGGAGTGTAGGTGGTGCCGGCGAAAAACTGTTTTTT	CAWSVGGAGEKLFF
14	TRBV5-1	TRBJ2-1	TRBD2	NA	TGCGCCAGCAGCTTGGGAGGACTAGGTTCGGAGCAGTTCTTC	CASSLGGLGSEQFF
13	TRBV5-1	TRBJ1-1	NA	NA	TGCGCCAGCAGCCCTGACAGTCACACTGAAGCTTTCTTT	CASSPDSHTEAFF
15	TRBV5-4	TRBJ2-7	NA	NA	TGTGCCAGCAGCTTGGCCCCCGGACAGAGCCACGAGCAGTACTTC	CASSLAPGQSHEQYF
13	TRBV30	TRBJ2-7	NA	NA	TGTGCCTGGGCGAGGGCCGTCTTGTACGAGCAGTACTTC	CAWARAVLYEQYF
15	TRBV6-1	TRBJ2-7	TRBD1	NA	TGTGCCAGCAGTGCCGGGACAGGCAGCCATTACGAGCAGTACTTC	CASSAGTGSHYEQYF
14	TRBV5-1	TRBJ1-3	NA	NA	TGCGCCAGCAGCTTGGCAGGGGCTGGAAACACCATATATTTT	CASSLAGAGNTIYF
16	TRBV2	TRBJ2-5	TRBD2	once	TGTGCCAGCAAAGAGGGACTAGCGGGGGCCCAAGAGACCCAGTACTTC	CASKEGLAGAQETQYF
16	TRBV7-9	TRBJ1-2	NA	NA	TGTGCCAGCAGCTTAGCGCCGGGGGGCATAGGCTATGGCTACACCTTC	CASSLAPGGIGYGYTF
16	TRBV30	TRBJ2-5	TRBD2	NA	TGTGCCTGGAGCAGGGCTAGCGGGGGGGCGGGAGAGACCCAGTACTTC	CAWSRASGGAGETQYF
14	TRBV28	TRBJ2-7	NA	few	TGTGCCAGCAGTTCGGCAGGGGTCGGCCACGAGCAGTACTTC	CASSSAGVGHEQYF
16	TRBV5-1	TRBJ1-1	TRBD1	NA	TGCGCCAGCAGCTTAGGGAGCGGACAGGTACGGCTTGAAGCTTTCTTT	CASSLGSGQVRLEAFF
16	TRBV5-6	TRBJ1-1	TRBD1	NA	TGTGCCAGCAGCTTTTGGACAGGGACCATGAACACTGAAGCTTTCTTT	CASSFWTGTMNTEAFF
15	TRBV30	TRBJ2-7	NA	NA	TGTGCCTGGGCTCATGGGGTGGGGGAGCGCTACGAGCAGTACTTC	CAWAHGVGERYEQYF
13	TRBV11-2	TRBJ1-2	TRBD1	NA	TGTGCCAGCAGCCAGGACAGGATCTATGGCTACACCTTC	CASSQDRIYGYTF
13	TRBV2	TRBJ1-1	TRBD1	NA	TGTGCCAGCAGTCCGGACAGGAGGACTGAAGCTTTCTTT	CASSPDRRTEAFF
12	TRBV7-8	TRBJ2-7	TRBD1	NA	TGTGCCAGCAGCTCAGGGGGTAGCGAGCAGTACTTC	CASSSGGSEQYF
13	TRBV6-1	TRBJ2-7	NA	once	TGTGCCAGCAGTGAAAACGGACTCTACGAGCAGTACTTC	CASSENGLYEQYF
16	TRBV7-3	TRBJ1-1	NA	NA	TGTGCCAGCAGCTCTCGACCGGGACTCAGGAACACTGAAGCTTTCTTT	CASSSRPGLRNTEAFF
15	TRBV29-1	TRBJ1-2	NA	NA	TGCAGCGTTGAAGAAGGGGCAGGAAGTAACTATGGCTACACCTTC	CSVEEGAGSNYGYTF
15	TRBV18	TRBJ1-4	NA	NA	TGTGCCAGCTCACCAAGGGCTCAGGGCGGGGAAAAACTGTTTTTT	CASSPRAQGGEKLFF
15	TRBV6-1	TRBJ2-7	TRBD2	NA	TGTGCCAGCAGTGGATTAGCGGGGGGGCCGTACGAGCAGTACTTC	CASSGLAGGPYEQYF
18	TRBV4-3	TRBJ1-1	NA	NA	TGCGCCAGCAGCCAAGAAACCATGGGGTTAGGCAGGGGATGGGAAGCTTTCTTT	CASSQETMGLGRGWEAFF
12	TRBV7-9	TRBJ2-7	NA	NA	TGTGCCAGCAGCTCGGGCCTCTACGAGCAGTACTTC	CASSSGLYEQYF
15	TRBV2	TRBJ1-5	NA	NA	TGTGCCAGCAGTGAAGGAGGGGGACGAAATCAGCCCCAGCATTTT	CASSEGGGRNQPQHF
16	TRBV5-1	TRBJ1-2	TRBD1	once	TGCGCCAGCAGCTTGCCCGACAGGGGGCAGGACTATGGCTACACCTTC	CASSLPDRGQDYGYTF
15	TRBV30	TRBJ1-6	TRBD1	NA	TGTGCCTGGAGTAGGGCAGGGGGCGGGGGTTCACCCCTCCACTTT	CAWSRAGGGGSPLHF
13	TRBV25-1	TRBJ2-5	NA	NA	TGTGCCAGCAGGGGGATGGGGCGAGAGACCCAGTACTTC	CASRGMGRETQYF
16	TRBV7-2	TRBJ2-3	NA	NA	TGTGCCAGCTCCCCCAGGGGGGGGCAATCGGCAGATACGCAGTATTTT	CASSPRGGQSADTQYF